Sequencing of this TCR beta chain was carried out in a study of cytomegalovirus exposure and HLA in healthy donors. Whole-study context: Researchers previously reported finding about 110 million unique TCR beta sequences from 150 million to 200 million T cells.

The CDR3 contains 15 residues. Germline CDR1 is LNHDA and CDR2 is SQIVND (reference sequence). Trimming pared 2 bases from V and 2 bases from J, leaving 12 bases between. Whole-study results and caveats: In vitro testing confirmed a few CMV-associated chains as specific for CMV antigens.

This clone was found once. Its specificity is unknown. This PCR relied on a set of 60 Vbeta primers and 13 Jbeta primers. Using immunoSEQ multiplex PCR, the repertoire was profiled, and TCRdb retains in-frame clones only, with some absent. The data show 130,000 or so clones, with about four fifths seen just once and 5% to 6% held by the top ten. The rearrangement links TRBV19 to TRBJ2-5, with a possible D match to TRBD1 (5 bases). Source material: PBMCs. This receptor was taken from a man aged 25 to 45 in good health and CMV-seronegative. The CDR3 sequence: CASSIYSGQQETQYF. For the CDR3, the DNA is TGTGCCAGTAGTATATATTCAGGGCAGCAAGAGACCCAGTACTTC. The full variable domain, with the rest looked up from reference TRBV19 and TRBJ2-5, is DGGITQSPKYLFRKEGQNVTLSCEQNLNHDAMYWYRQDPGQGLRLIYYSQIVNDFQKGDIAEGYSVSREKKESFPLTVTSAQKNPTAFYLCASSIYSGQQETQYFGPGTRLLVL.